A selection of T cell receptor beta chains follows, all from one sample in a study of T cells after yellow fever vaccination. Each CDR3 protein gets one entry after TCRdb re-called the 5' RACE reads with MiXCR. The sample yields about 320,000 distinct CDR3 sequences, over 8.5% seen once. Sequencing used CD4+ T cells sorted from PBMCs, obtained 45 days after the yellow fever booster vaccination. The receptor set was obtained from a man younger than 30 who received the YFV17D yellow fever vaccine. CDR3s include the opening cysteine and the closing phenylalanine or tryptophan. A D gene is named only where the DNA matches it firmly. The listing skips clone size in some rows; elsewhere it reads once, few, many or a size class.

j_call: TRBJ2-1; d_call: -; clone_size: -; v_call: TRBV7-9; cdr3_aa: CASSLIRANEQFF; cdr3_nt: TGTGCCAGCAGCTTAATAAGGGCCAATGAGCAGTTCTTC
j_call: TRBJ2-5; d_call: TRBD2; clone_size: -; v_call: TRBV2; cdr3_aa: CASGRESGETQYF; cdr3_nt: TGTGCCAGCGGGAGGGAGAGCGGAGAGACCCAGTACTTC
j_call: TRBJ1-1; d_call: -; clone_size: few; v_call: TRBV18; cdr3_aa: CASSPSWGKNTEAFF; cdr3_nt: TGTGCCAGCTCACCAAGTTGGGGTAAGAACACTGAAGCTTTCTTT
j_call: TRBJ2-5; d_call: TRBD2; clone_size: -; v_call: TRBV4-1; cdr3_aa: CASSNPGGPETQYF; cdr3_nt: TGCGCCAGCAGTAATCCGGGAGGGCCAGAGACCCAGTACTTC
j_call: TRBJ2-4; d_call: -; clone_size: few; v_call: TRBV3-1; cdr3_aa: CASSQDSRNIQYF; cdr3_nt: TGTGCCAGCAGCCAAGACAGCCGAAACATTCAGTACTTC
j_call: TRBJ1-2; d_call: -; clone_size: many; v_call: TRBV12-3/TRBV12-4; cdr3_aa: CASSFVQSYGYTF; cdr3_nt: TGTGCCAGCAGTTTTGTACAGTCTTATGGCTACACCTTC
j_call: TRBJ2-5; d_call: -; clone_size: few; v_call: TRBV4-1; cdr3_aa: CASSQEAEGGGGTQYF; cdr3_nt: TGCGCCAGCAGCCAAGAGGCTGAAGGAGGGGGAGGGACCCAGTACTTC
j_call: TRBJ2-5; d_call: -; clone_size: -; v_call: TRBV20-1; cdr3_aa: CSAITQGSGETQYF; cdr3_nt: TGCAGTGCCATAACACAGGGTAGTGGAGAGACCCAGTACTTC
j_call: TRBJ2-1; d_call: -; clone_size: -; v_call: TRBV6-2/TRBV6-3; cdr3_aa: CASSYWGRASYKEQFF; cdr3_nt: TGTGCCAGCAGTTATTGGGGACGAGCGTCCTACAAAGAGCAGTTCTTC
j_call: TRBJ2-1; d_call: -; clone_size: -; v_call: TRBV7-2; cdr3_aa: CASSPERVKYNEQFF; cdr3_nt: TGTGCCAGCAGCCCCGAGCGGGTGAAATACAATGAGCAGTTCTTC
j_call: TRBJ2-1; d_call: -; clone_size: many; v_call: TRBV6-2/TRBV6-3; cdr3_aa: CASMFTPNKQFF; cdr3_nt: TGTGCCAGCATGTTCACCCCAAATAAGCAGTTCTTC
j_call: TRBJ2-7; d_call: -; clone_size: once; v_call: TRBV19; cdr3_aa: CASRSGASPYEQYF; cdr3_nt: TGTGCCAGTCGATCAGGGGCGAGTCCGTACGAGCAGTACTTC
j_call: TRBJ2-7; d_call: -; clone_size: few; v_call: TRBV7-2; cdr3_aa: CASSLAGAPEQYF; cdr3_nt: TGTGCCAGCAGCTTAGCGGGGGCACCCGAGCAGTACTTC
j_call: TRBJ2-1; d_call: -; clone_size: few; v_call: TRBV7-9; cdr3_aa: CASSLPERQVRGQFF; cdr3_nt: TGTGCCAGCAGCTTACCCGAACGACAGGTTCGGGGGCAGTTCTTC
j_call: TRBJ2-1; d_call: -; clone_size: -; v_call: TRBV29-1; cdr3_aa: CSITLAYNEQFF; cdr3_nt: TGCAGCATAACTCTAGCCTACAATGAGCAGTTCTTC
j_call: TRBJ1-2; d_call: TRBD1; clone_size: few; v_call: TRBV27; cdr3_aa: CASRFRTGHGYTF; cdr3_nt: TGTGCCAGCCGATTTCGGACAGGGCATGGCTACACCTTC
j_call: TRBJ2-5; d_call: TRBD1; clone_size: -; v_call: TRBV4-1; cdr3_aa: CASSRAGTGFGETQYF; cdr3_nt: TGCGCCAGCAGCCGTGCGGGGACAGGGTTCGGGGAGACCCAGTACTTC
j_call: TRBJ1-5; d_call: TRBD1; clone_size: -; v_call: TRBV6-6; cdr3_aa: CASRDRDNQPQHF; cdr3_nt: TGTGCCAGCAGGGACAGGGACAATCAGCCCCAGCATTTT
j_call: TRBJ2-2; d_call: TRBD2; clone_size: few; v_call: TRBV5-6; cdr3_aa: CASSRGLAGGTGELFF; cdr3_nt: TGTGCCAGCAGCAGAGGACTAGCGGGGGGAACCGGGGAGCTGTTTTTT
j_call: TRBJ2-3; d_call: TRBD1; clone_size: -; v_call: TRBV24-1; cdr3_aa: CATSDPRTGENTQYF; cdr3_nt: TGTGCCACCAGTGATCCCCGGACAGGGGAGAATACGCAGTATTTT
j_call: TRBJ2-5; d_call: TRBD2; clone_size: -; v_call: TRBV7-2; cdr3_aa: CASSPGLAVYQETQYF; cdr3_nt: TGTGCCAGCAGCCCGGGACTAGCGGTGTACCAAGAGACCCAGTACTTC
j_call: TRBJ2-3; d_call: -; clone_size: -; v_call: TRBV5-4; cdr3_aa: CASRVQSSTDTQYF; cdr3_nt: TGTGCCAGCAGAGTACAGTCTAGCACAGATACGCAGTATTTT
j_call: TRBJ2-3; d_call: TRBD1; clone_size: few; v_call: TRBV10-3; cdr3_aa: CAIRTGTASTDTQYF; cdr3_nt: TGTGCCATCAGGACCGGGACAGCGAGCACAGATACGCAGTATTTT
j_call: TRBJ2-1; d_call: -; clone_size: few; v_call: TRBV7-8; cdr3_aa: CASSLGRDSYNEQFF; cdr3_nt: TGTGCCAGCAGCTTGGGTCGCGACTCTTACAATGAGCAGTTCTTC
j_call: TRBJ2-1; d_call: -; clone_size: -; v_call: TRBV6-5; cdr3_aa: CASSYSGGYEQFF; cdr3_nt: TGTGCCAGCAGTTACTCTGGGGGTTATGAGCAGTTCTTC
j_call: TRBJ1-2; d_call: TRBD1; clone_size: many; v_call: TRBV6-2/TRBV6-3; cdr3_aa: CASSYRRGQGSRGYTF; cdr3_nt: TGTGCCAGCAGTTACAGACGGGGACAGGGATCGCGTGGCTACACCTTC
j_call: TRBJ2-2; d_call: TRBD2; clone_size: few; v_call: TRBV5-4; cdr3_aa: CASSPQLAGNTGELFF; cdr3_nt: TGTGCCAGCAGCCCTCAACTAGCGGGGAACACCGGGGAGCTGTTTTTT
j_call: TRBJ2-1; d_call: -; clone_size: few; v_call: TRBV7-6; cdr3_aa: CASSLEISYNEQFF; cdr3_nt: TGTGCCAGCAGCTTAGAGATATCCTACAATGAGCAGTTCTTC
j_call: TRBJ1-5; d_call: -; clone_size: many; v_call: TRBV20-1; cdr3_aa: CSARDRDTHQPQHF; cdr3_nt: TGCAGTGCTAGAGATCGGGACACCCATCAGCCCCAGCATTTT
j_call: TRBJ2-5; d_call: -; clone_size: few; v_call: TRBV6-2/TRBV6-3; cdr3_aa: CASSYSGPVETQYF; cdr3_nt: TGTGCCAGCAGTTACTCGGGGCCGGTAGAGACCCAGTACTTC
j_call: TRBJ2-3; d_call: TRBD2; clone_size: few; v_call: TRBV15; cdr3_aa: CATSGGGTDTQYF; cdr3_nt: TGTGCCACCAGCGGGGGGGGAACAGATACGCAGTATTTT
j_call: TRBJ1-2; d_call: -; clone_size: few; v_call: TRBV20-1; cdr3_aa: CSLGPDFGYGYTF; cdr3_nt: TGCAGCCTCGGACCGGATTTCGGGTATGGCTACACCTTC
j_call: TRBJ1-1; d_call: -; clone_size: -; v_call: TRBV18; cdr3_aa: CASSPGFRSNTEAFF; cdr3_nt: TGTGCCAGCTCACCAGGTTTTCGGTCTAACACTGAAGCTTTCTTT
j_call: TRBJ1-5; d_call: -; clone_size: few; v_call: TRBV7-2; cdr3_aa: CASSFDGDQPQHF; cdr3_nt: TGTGCCAGCAGCTTCGACGGGGATCAGCCCCAGCATTTT
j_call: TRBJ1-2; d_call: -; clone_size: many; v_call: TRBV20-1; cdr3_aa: CSAGQGRGYTF; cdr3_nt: TGCAGTGCTGGTCAGGGGCGCGGCTACACCTTC
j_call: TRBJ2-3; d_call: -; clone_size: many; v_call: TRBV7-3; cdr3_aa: CASSFPSATQYF; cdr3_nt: TGTGCCAGCAGCTTTCCTAGCGCCACGCAGTATTTT
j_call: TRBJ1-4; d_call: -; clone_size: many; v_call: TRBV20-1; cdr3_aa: CSAGPRGAREKLFF; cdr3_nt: TGCAGTGCTGGGCCTCGGGGGGCACGAGAAAAACTGTTTTTT
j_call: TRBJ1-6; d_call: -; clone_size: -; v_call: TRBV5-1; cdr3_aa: CASSKRGGDSNSPLHF; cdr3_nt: TGCGCCAGCAGTAAGAGAGGGGGGGACTCTAATTCACCCCTCCACTTT
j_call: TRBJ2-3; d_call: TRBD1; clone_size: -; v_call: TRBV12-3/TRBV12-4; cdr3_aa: CASSLETGYTDTQYF; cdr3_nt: TGTGCCAGCAGTTTAGAGACAGGGTATACAGATACGCAGTATTTT
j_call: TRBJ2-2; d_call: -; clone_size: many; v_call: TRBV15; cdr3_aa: CATSRRDTGELFF; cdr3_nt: TGTGCCACCAGCCGCCGGGACACCGGGGAGCTGTTTTTT
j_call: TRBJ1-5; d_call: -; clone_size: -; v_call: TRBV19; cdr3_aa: CATADYSNQPQHF; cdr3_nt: TGTGCCACCGCAGATTATAGCAATCAGCCCCAGCATTTT
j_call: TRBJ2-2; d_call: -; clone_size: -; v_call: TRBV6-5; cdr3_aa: CASSYSPFASGELFF; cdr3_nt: TGTGCCAGCAGTTACTCGCCGTTTGCGTCCGGGGAGCTGTTTTTT
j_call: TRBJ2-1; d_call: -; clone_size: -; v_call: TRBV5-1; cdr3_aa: CASSLLGPSEQFF; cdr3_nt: TGCGCCAGCAGCTTGCTCGGGCCGAGTGAGCAGTTCTTC
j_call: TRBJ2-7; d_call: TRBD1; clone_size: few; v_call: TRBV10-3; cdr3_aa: CAIKGTVLSEQYF; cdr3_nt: TGTGCCATCAAGGGGACAGTCTTGAGCGAGCAGTACTTC
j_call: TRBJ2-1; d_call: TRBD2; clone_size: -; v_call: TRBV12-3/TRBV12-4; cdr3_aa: CASSFWTSGVPDEQFF; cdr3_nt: TGTGCCAGCAGTTTCTGGACTAGCGGGGTCCCGGATGAGCAGTTCTTC
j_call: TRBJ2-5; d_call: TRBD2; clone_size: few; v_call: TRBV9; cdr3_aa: CASSVTSGPPSGTQYF; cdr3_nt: TGTGCCAGCAGCGTTACTAGCGGACCCCCAAGTGGGACCCAGTACTTC
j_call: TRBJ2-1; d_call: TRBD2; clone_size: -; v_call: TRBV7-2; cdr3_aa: CASSRPGGTYNEQFF; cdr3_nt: TGTGCCAGCAGCCGGCCGGGGGGAACCTACAATGAGCAGTTCTTC
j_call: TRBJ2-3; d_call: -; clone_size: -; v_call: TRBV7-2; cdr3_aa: CASSLNQGVTDTQYF; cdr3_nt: TGTGCCAGCAGCTTAAACCAGGGAGTAACAGATACGCAGTATTTT
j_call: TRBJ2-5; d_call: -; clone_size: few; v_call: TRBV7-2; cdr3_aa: CASSLIAEETQYF; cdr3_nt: TGTGCCAGCAGCTTGATCGCAGAAGAGACCCAGTACTTC
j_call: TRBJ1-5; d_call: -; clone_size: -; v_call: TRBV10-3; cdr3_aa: CAIANNLAGAGGNQPQHF; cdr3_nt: TGTGCCATCGCAAATAATTTAGCAGGGGCCGGGGGCAATCAGCCCCAGCATTTT
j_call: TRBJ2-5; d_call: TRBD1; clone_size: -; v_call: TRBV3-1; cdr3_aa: CASRKGQGLETQYF; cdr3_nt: TGTGCCAGCAGAAAAGGACAGGGACTGGAGACCCAGTACTTC
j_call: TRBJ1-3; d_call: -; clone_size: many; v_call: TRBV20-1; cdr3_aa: CSARGLEVAGNTIYF; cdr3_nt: TGCAGTGCTAGAGGTCTTGAGGTTGCTGGAAACACCATATATTTT
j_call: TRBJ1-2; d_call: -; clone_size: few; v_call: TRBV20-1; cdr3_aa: CSASRDTNYGYTF; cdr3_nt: TGCAGTGCTAGTCGGGATACTAACTATGGCTACACCTTC
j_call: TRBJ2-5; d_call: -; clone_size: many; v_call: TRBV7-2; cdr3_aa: CASSLAGTYQETQYF; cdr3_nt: TGTGCCAGCAGCTTAGCTGGAACCTACCAAGAGACCCAGTACTTC